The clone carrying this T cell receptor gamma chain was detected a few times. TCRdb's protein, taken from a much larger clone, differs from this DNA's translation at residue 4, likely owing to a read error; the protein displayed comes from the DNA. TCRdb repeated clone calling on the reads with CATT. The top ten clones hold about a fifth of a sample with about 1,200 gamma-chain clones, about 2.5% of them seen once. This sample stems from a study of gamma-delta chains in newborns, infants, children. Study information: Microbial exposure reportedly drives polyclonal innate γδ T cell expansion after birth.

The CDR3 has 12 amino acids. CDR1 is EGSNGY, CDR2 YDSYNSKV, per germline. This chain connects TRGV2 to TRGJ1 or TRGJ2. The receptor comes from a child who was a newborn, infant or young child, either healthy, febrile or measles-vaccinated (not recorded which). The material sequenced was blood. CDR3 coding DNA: TGTGCCACCGGGGACTACTATTATAAGAAACTCTTT. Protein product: CATGDYYYKKLF.